A selection of T cell receptor beta chains follows, all from one sample in a study of coeliac disease. TCRdb's table, derived via immunoSEQ multiplex PCR, lists solely in-frame clones and lacks some. Among 2,500 to 3,500 clones listed, approximately 71% were seen once. The sample was lymphocytes from the gut lamina propria. All receptors derive from an older man without celiac disease. Both conserved end residues are part of each CDR3. D genes are given only for firm matches. Size is stated for part of the rows, as once, few or many counts, or as a class when the clone is expanded.

clone_size	v_call	d_call	cdr3_length	j_call	cdr3_nt	cdr3_aa
NA	TRBV6-1	NA	13	TRBJ1-2	TGTGCCAGCAGTGAAGGGACAGTTGGTGGCTACACCTTC	CASSEGTVGGYTF
NA	TRBV29-1	TRBD1	14	TRBJ2-7	TGCAGCGTTGCGGAGGGACAGGGCCCCTACGAGCAGTACTTC	CSVAEGQGPYEQYF
NA	TRBV7-7	TRBD2	15	TRBJ2-5	TGTGCCAGCAGCTTTGGACTAGCGGGAAAGGAGACCCAGTACTTC	CASSFGLAGKETQYF
NA	TRBV2	TRBD1	12	TRBJ1-6	TGTGCCAGCAGAGGACAGGGGTCACCCCTCCACTTT	CASRGQGSPLHF
NA	TRBV5-1	NA	14	TRBJ2-3	TGCGCCAGCAGCTTGGATCAGTACACAGATACGCAGTATTTT	CASSLDQYTDTQYF
NA	TRBV9	NA	15	TRBJ1-2	TGTGCCAGCAGCGTAGGACAGACCTCTAACTATGGCTACACCTTC	CASSVGQTSNYGYTF
NA	TRBV7-8	TRBD2	14	TRBJ2-7	TGTGCCAGCAGCATAGCGGGAGGGCCCTACGAGCAGTACTTC	CASSIAGGPYEQYF
NA	TRBV11-2	TRBD1	15	TRBJ1-5	TGTGCCAGCAGCTTTTCAGGGGACAGTTATCAGCCCCAGCATTTT	CASSFSGDSYQPQHF
large	TRBV7-9	NA	14	TRBJ1-2	TGTGCCAGCAGGCCCGTGGGGGGGAACTATGGCTACACCTTC	CASRPVGGNYGYTF
NA	TRBV9	NA	12	TRBJ1-6	TGTGCCAGCAGCGTCCTCTCGGGGCCCCTCCACTTT	CASSVLSGPLHF
few	TRBV28	TRBD2	13	TRBJ2-1	TGTGCCAGCAAAGGACTAGGTTACAATGAGCAGTTCTTC	CASKGLGYNEQFF
NA	TRBV2	NA	15	TRBJ2-3	TGTGCCAGCAGTCTGACTGGGTCTAGCACAGATACGCAGTATTTT	CASSLTGSSTDTQYF
NA	TRBV12-1	NA	18	TRBJ2-6	TGTGCCAGCAGCTCGGATAATGTAGGACAAAGTCGGGCCAACGTCCTGACTTTC	CASSSDNVGQSRANVLTF
NA	TRBV6-1	NA	12	TRBJ1-3	TGTGCCAGCAGTCACTCTGGAAACACCATATATTTT	CASSHSGNTIYF
few	TRBV6-1	TRBD1	14	TRBJ1-5	TGTGCCAGCAGAGGACAGGTTAGCAATCAGCCCCAGCATTTT	CASRGQVSNQPQHF
few	TRBV6-6	TRBD1	14	TRBJ2-2	TGTGCCAGCAGGGCTACAGGGGACACCGGGGAGCTGTTTTTT	CASRATGDTGELFF
NA	TRBV10-3	NA	13	TRBJ1-1	TGTGCCATCAGTGAAGTATCGGGAACTGAAGCTTTCTTT	CAISEVSGTEAFF
once	TRBV7-8	TRBD1	12	TRBJ2-1	TGTGCCAGCCGGGACAGGGATAATGAGCAGTTCTTC	CASRDRDNEQFF
NA	TRBV9	TRBD2	17	TRBJ2-3	TGTGCCAGCAGCGTAGGTGCCGAGCGGGGGAGCACAGATACGCAGTATTTT	CASSVGAERGSTDTQYF
NA	TRBV28	TRBD2	13	TRBJ2-5	TGTGCCAGCAGTTTCAGTGCGGGGGGGACCCAGTACTTC	CASSFSAGGTQYF
NA	TRBV25-1	NA	14	TRBJ2-3	TGTGCCAGCAGTGTGGTCGGGATGGGAGATACGCAGTATTTT	CASSVVGMGDTQYF
NA	TRBV10-3	NA	14	TRBJ2-3	TGTGCCATCGCTCCAGGGGTTGGCACAGATACGCAGTATTTT	CAIAPGVGTDTQYF
NA	TRBV6-6	TRBD2	14	TRBJ2-7	TGTGCCAGCAGTCACGGGACTAGCGGGGGGGAACAGTACTTC	CASSHGTSGGEQYF
NA	TRBV29-1	TRBD2	13	TRBJ2-1	TGCAGCGTAACAGGACTAGCGCCTAATGAGCAGTTCTTC	CSVTGLAPNEQFF
NA	TRBV5-4	TRBD1	14	TRBJ1-4	TGTGCCAGCAGCCCGGACAGGGGTAGGGAAAAACTGTTTTTT	CASSPDRGREKLFF
NA	TRBV18	TRBD1	14	TRBJ2-7	TGTGCCAGCTCACCTCGGGACAGGGCAGGCGAGCAGTACTTC	CASSPRDRAGEQYF
NA	TRBV6-1	NA	13	TRBJ2-3	TGTGCCAGCAGTGGAGGGTACCCAGATACGCAGTATTTT	CASSGGYPDTQYF
NA	TRBV5-1	NA	14	TRBJ2-1	TGCGCCAGCAGCCACGGGACTCAATACAATGAGCAGTTCTTC	CASSHGTQYNEQFF
NA	TRBV19	NA	15	TRBJ1-3	TGTGCCAGTAGTACCCGACAGCGCTCTGGAAACACCATATATTTT	CASSTRQRSGNTIYF
NA	TRBV11-2	NA	12	TRBJ1-2	TGTGCCAGCAGCTTGGCCGACTATGGCTACACCTTC	CASSLADYGYTF
few	TRBV15	NA	15	TRBJ1-6	TGTGCCACCAGTGTAACACGATTATATAATTCACCCCTCCACTTT	CATSVTRLYNSPLHF
NA	TRBV7-2	NA	15	TRBJ1-2	TGTGCCAGCAGCTTAGCGGAAGGGACTCGAGGTGGCTACACCTTC	CASSLAEGTRGGYTF
large	TRBV6-5	TRBD1	14	TRBJ2-2	TGTGCCAGCAGGGGGACAGGGGACACCGGGGAGCTGTTTTTT	CASRGTGDTGELFF
NA	TRBV25-1	TRBD1	15	TRBJ1-4	TGTGCCAGCAGTGAATTAGGGACAGGGGCTGAAAAACTGTTTTTT	CASSELGTGAEKLFF
few	TRBV19	TRBD1	14	TRBJ1-6	TGTGCCAGTAGTACCACAGGGGGAAATTCACCCCTCCACTTT	CASSTTGGNSPLHF
NA	TRBV2	NA	11	TRBJ1-1	TGTGCCAGCACGGTAGCAACAGAAGCTTTCTTT	CASTVATEAFF
NA	TRBV7-6	NA	15	TRBJ1-4	TGTGCCAGCAGCCGTGATCCACGCGGTAATGAAAAACTGTTTTTT	CASSRDPRGNEKLFF
few	TRBV5-1	TRBD2	16	TRBJ2-1	TGCGCCAGCAGCTTGGGCGGGACTAGCGGCATAAATGAGCAGTTCTTC	CASSLGGTSGINEQFF
few	TRBV27	TRBD2	15	TRBJ2-1	TGTGCCAGCAGCCCGGGACTAGCTCGTCCAAATGAGCAGTTCTTC	CASSPGLARPNEQFF
NA	TRBV5-4	TRBD2	15	TRBJ2-5	TGTGCCAGCAGCCGATCGGGGGGTTGGCAAGAGACCCAGTACTTC	CASSRSGGWQETQYF
NA	TRBV11-2	NA	15	TRBJ2-2	TGTGCCAGCAGCTTGTTTACGGGGTTGACCGGGGAGCTGTTTTTT	CASSLFTGLTGELFF
NA	TRBV5-1	TRBD1	14	TRBJ2-2	TGCGCCAGCAGCTTGGGACAGGGAAACGGGGAGCTGTTTTTT	CASSLGQGNGELFF
NA	TRBV13	NA	15	TRBJ1-3	TGTGCCAGCAGCTTAGGCAGGGGAAGTGGAAACACCATATATTTT	CASSLGRGSGNTIYF
once	TRBV19	NA	15	TRBJ1-2	TGTGCCAGTAGCGTGACAGAAAAGACTAACTATGGCTACACCTTC	CASSVTEKTNYGYTF
NA	TRBV7-3	TRBD1	15	TRBJ2-1	TGTGCCAGCAGCTTGACAGGGAGCTCCTACAATGAGCAGTTCTTC	CASSLTGSSYNEQFF
NA	TRBV7-9	NA	15	TRBJ2-7	TGTGCCAGCAGCTTAGGGTCGGGTCCTTTAAACGAGCAGTACTTC	CASSLGSGPLNEQYF
NA	TRBV5-1	TRBD1	15	TRBJ2-5	TGCGCCAGCAGCTCTGGTGACAGGGACCAAGAGACCCAGTACTTC	CASSSGDRDQETQYF
medium-sized	TRBV19	NA	10	TRBJ1-1	TGTGCCAGTCGCCGAGATGAAGCTTTCTTT	CASRRDEAFF
few	TRBV5-1	NA	14	TRBJ1-2	TGCGCCAGCAGCTTGGACACCTCTAACTATGGCTACACCTTC	CASSLDTSNYGYTF
NA	TRBV7-2	NA	14	TRBJ1-2	TGTGCCAGCAGCTCAGGGATAGGGTACTATGGCTACACCTTC	CASSSGIGYYGYTF
NA	TRBV29-1	TRBD1	12	TRBJ1-1	TGCAGCGTCGGGGACAGGAACACTGAAGCTTTCTTT	CSVGDRNTEAFF
once	TRBV7-3	NA	14	TRBJ2-1	TGTGCCAGCAGCTTACAGGGCTCCTACAATGAGCAGTTCTTC	CASSLQGSYNEQFF
NA	TRBV28	NA	14	TRBJ1-5	TGTGCCAGCATGTCTGGAGGGAGCAATCAGCCCCAGCATTTT	CASMSGGSNQPQHF
few	TRBV6-6	NA	15	TRBJ1-3	TGTGCCAGCAGTGCCCCGGGGGTGGCTGGAAACACCATATATTTT	CASSAPGVAGNTIYF
once	TRBV7-8	NA	15	TRBJ1-5	TGTGCCAGCAGCTTAACTCGGGGTAGCAATCAGCCCCAGCATTTT	CASSLTRGSNQPQHF
NA	TRBV7-2	NA	14	TRBJ2-7	TGTGCCAGCAGCCTACAGTCCATCTCCTACGAGCAGTACTTC	CASSLQSISYEQYF
few	TRBV19	TRBD1	17	TRBJ1-1	TGTGCCAGTAGTTTCGCCGGGACAGGGCATGGCTTCACTGAAGCTTTCTTT	CASSFAGTGHGFTEAFF
NA	TRBV19	TRBD2	15	TRBJ2-7	TGTGCCAGTAGTGCAGGGACTAGCGGAACCTACGAGCAGTACTTC	CASSAGTSGTYEQYF
NA	TRBV28	NA	12	TRBJ1-2	TGTGCCAGCAGTACAGGGTACTATGGCTACACCTTC	CASSTGYYGYTF